Shown below are 18 T cell receptor beta chains from a single sample sequenced in a study of monozygotic twins with inflammatory bowel disease. After re-calling the 5' RACE reads, TCRdb lists one entry per CDR3 protein, DNA absent. The sample totals fewer than 450,000 distinct CDR3 sequences; its top ten clones hold just over 2.5%. What was sequenced was blood. These receptors were collected from a human donor with ulcerative colitis or Crohn's disease, or a healthy co-twin of an affected twin (not recorded which).

The V gene is TRBV12-3 or TRBV12-4, the J gene TRBJ1-4; TCRdb reports TRBD1, a call that lacks DNA to check it against. The CDR3 has 18 amino acids. CDR3 residues: CASSLFRLQWGEDEKLFF.

The chain is built from TRBV29-1 and TRBJ2-5; TCRdb's assignment of TRBD2 cannot be checked, as there is no DNA. The CDR3 contains 17 residues. CDR1 and CDR2 from the germline V gene are SQVTM and ANQGSEA. The CDR3 spells CSVPSGGAFSYQETQYF. Full variable domain (rest looked up from reference TRBV29-1 and TRBJ2-5): SAVISQKPSRDICQRGTSLTIQCQVDSQVTMMFWYRQQPGQSLTLIATANQGSEATYESGFVIDKFPISRPNLTFSTLTVSNMSPEDSSIYLCSVPSGGAFSYQETQYFGPGTRLLVL.

The V gene is TRBV12-3 or TRBV12-4, the J gene TRBJ2-7; TCRdb's D gene call, TRBD1, goes unchecked for lack of DNA. The CDR3 spans 13 residues. The CDR3 sequence is CASRRQGVYEQYF.

The chain couples TRBV6-5 to TRBJ1-4; TCRdb designates TRBD1, a call that cannot be tested without DNA. This CDR3 has 15 residues. Germline CDR1 MNHEY, CDR2 SVGAGI. CDR3 sequence: CASSYGQGGREKLFF.

The chain combines TRBV7-2 with TRBJ1-2; TCRdb's assignment of TRBD1 cannot be checked, as there is no DNA. This CDR3 is 14 amino acids long. Germline CDR1 reads SGHTA; CDR2 reads FQGNSA. CDR3 in amino acids: CASSPTGGYYGYTF.

The rearrangement links TRBV4-2 to TRBJ2-7; TCRdb indicates TRBD1, and absent DNA this call remains unverified. Germline V CDR1 and CDR2: LGHNA, YNFKEQ. This CDR3 contains 17 residues. CDR3: CASSVVGGVLGAYEQYF.

J is TRBJ2-7 and V is TRBV4-3; TCRdb lists TRBD1, though no DNA is available to test this call. CDR3 length equals 16 residues. Looked up from germline, CDR1 is LGHNA and CDR2 is YSLEER. The CDR3 loop is CASSQDLGFPPYEQYF.

The rearrangement uses TRBV20-1 and TRBJ2-3; TCRdb proposes TRBD2, but this gene call is untestable without DNA. Germline CDR1 is DFQATT and CDR2 is SNEGSKA (reference sequence). The CDR3 is 16 amino acids. The chain's CDR3 is CSERAGTPWSTDTQYF.

The V call is TRBV6-2 or TRBV6-3, the J call TRBJ1-6; no DNA is available, so the TRBD1 call from TCRdb remains unchecked. This CDR3 comprises 15 residues. Germline V gene sequence: CDR1 MNHEY, CDR2 SVGEGT. The chain's CDR3 is CASRPVQRQNSPLHF.

The chain carries TRBV6-5 and TRBJ1-1. Germline V gives CDR1 MNHEY, CDR2 SVGAGI. The CDR3 is 14 amino acids. The CDR3 spells CASSYRRGGTEAFF.

The chain is built from TRBV5-1 and TRBJ2-1; the D call of TRBD2 rests on TCRdb alone, since no DNA is present to check it. Germline V gene data show CDR1 as SGHRS and CDR2 as YFSETQ. The CDR3 extends over 15 amino acids. The CDR3 loop is CASSVLAGVVNEQFF.

The chain links TRBV28 to TRBJ1-3. Germline values: CDR1 MDHEN, CDR2 SYDVKM. The CDR3 loop spans 15 amino acids. CDR3 protein: CASSFVWGSGNTIYF.

CDR3 region: CATSDFGNQPQHF. The chain combines TRBV24-1 with TRBJ1-5. Per germline, CDR1 KGHDR and CDR2 SFDVKD. The CDR3 is 13 amino acids.

V usage is TRBV30 and J usage is TRBJ1-4; TCRdb picks TRBD1, but there is no DNA to check that call. Germline V gene lookup returns CDR1 GTSNPN and CDR2 SVGIG (reference sequence). This CDR3 comprises 15 residues. CDR3 protein: CAWSPLGQGYEKLFF.

This chain connects TRBV19 to TRBJ1-2. The CDR3 spans 13 residues. CDR1 is LNHDA, CDR2 SQIVND, per germline (reference sequence). CDR3: CASSTGVRLGYTF.

The chain joins TRBV5-1 to TRBJ2-2; TCRdb proposes TRBD1, but this gene call is untestable without DNA. The CDR3 loop spans 17 amino acids. Germline V gene lookup returns CDR1 SGHRS and CDR2 YFSETQ. CDR3: CASSLDRGRSNTGELFF.

The gene calls are TRBV4-1 and TRBJ2-2. CDR3 length equals 14 residues. CDR1 is MGHRA and CDR2 is YSYEKL in the germline V gene. The CDR3 reads CASSQGGQTGELFF.

The rearrangement uses TRBV7-3 and TRBJ2-5; TCRdb's D call of TRBD1 is untestable without DNA. The V gene's germline CDR1 is SGHTA and CDR2 FQGTGA. The CDR3 totals 15 residues. The CDR3 is CASSRRDRNEETQYF.